The next 15 T cell receptor beta chains were all read from a single sample in a study of cytomegalovirus exposure and HLA in healthy donors. The PCR was carried out with 60 Vbeta primers and 13 Jbeta primers. This table comes from immunoSEQ multiplex PCR, and its TCRdb copy is limited to in-frame clones, with some not included. The data show some 130,000 clones, with roughly 80% seen just once and about 1% held by the top ten. The sample consisted of PBMCs. The receptors stem from a boy between 10 and 17 years old in good health and CMV-seronegative.

The gene calls are TRBV6-7 and TRBJ2-3, with 12 nucleotides matching TRBD2. TRBV6-7 is recorded as an ORF, its role being uncertain. With V trimmed by 7 bases and J by 6 bases, 5 bases remained unmatched. CDR3 size: 14 residues. CDR3: CASNRTSGMDTQYF. The CDR3 region has the DNA TGTGCCAGCAATCGGACTAGCGGGATGGATACGCAGTATTTT.

This clone was counted a single time. This chain joins TRBV7-9 and TRBJ2-6; D call uncertain. V dropped 5 bases and J dropped 9 bases, with 17 bases sitting between them. Per the germline V gene, CDR1 is SEHNR and CDR2 is FQNEAQ (reference sequence). This CDR3 region has 15 residues. CDR3 coding DNA: TGTGCCAGCAGCATAATCCTATCCACGGGCAACGTCCTGACTTTC. Its protein product is CASSIILSTGNVLTF.

CDR3: CAATTGSNYGYTF. CDR3 nucleotides: TGTGCCGCAACGACTGGGTCTAACTATGGCTACACCTTC. This chain connects TRBV28 to TRBJ1-2; D uncertain. The V and J ends lost 11 bases and 0 bases respectively, with 13 bases between them. From germline, CDR1 is MDHEN and CDR2 SYDVKM. The CDR3 runs 13 residues.

The chain combines TRBV7-8 with TRBJ1-1; D perhaps matches TRBD1 (5 bases). The CDR3 is 14 amino acids. Trimming removed 8 bases from V and 1 base from J, with 14 bases in between. CDR1 is SGHVS and CDR2 is FQNEAQ in the germline V gene. In nucleotides, the CDR3 is TGTGCCAGCTCGCGGGGGTATGAGAACACTGAAGCTTTCTTT. Translated: CASSRGYENTEAFF.

The gene calls are TRBV19 and TRBJ2-1; 9 bases are a match to TRBD2. The CDR3 covers 16 residues. V lost 3 bases and J lost 1; bases outside the gene matches: 4. Germline CDR1 is LNHDA and CDR2 is SQIVND (reference sequence). For the CDR3, the DNA is TGTGCCAGTAGTATCTACAGCGGGAGGTCCTACAATGAGCAGTTCTTC. It encodes CASSIYSGRSYNEQFF. Looking up the rest from reference TRBV19 and TRBJ2-1 gives the full variable domain: DGGITQSPKYLFRKEGQNVTLSCEQNLNHDAMYWYRQDPGQGLRLIYYSQIVNDFQKGDIAEGYSVSREKKESFPLTVTSAQKNPTAFYLCASSIYSGRSYNEQFFGPGTRLTVL.

This rearrangement joins TRBV6-4 to TRBJ2-7; possibly TRBD2 for D (6 bases). CDR3 length: 14 residues. Per the germline V gene, CDR1 is MRHNA and CDR2 is SNTAGT. Trimming cost V 3 bases and J 3 bases, with 12 bases left between them. This CDR3 reads CASSDLGLRYEQYF. In nucleotides, the CDR3 is TGTGCCAGCAGTGATTTGGGACTCCGCTACGAGCAGTACTTC.

The CDR3 loop reads CSVETSGRRIEQFF. The DNA of the CDR3 is TGCAGCGTTGAGACTAGCGGGAGAAGGATTGAGCAGTTCTTC. The chain combines TRBV29-1 with TRBJ2-1; 12 nucleotides match TRBD2. This CDR3 spans 14 amino acids. The V gene end was trimmed by 3 bases and the J gene end by 9 bases; junction bases not matched to a gene: 6. Germline CDR1 reads SQVTM; CDR2 reads ANQGSEA.

There are a few counts of this clone. V usage is TRBV10-2 and J usage is TRBJ2-7; a possible D gene is TRBD1 (6 bases). This CDR3 comprises 15 residues. V dropped 3 bases and J dropped 3 bases, with 15 bases sitting between them. Germline CDR1 WSHSY, CDR2 SAAADI. The CDR3 protein is CASSEKVGGNYEQYF. The DNA of the CDR3 is TGCGCCAGCAGTGAAAAGGTAGGGGGAAACTACGAGCAGTACTTC.

V gene TRBV7-2 combines with J gene TRBJ2-7; 9 bases map to TRBD1. CDR1 is SGHTA and CDR2 is FQGNSA in the germline V gene. The V segment lost 5 bases and the J segment 1 base; nucleotides outside the gene matches: 6. This CDR3 has 15 residues. Here the CDR3 reads CASSGGTGRSYEQYF. The DNA of the CDR3 is TGTGCCAGCAGCGGGGGGACAGGGAGGTCCTACGAGCAGTACTTC.

This clone came up a few times. The CDR3 DNA follows: TGTGCCAGCAGCTTGACAACGAACACTGAAGCTTTCTTT. Its protein is CASSLTTNTEAFF. This chain uses TRBV7-3 with TRBJ1-1, with no clear D. CDR3 length equals 13 residues. The V gene's germline CDR1 is SGHTA and CDR2 FQGTGA. V was trimmed by 3 bases and J by 1 base, leaving 6 bases between them.

The sample holds one count of this clone. This chain links TRBV6-1 with TRBJ2-7; a weak D match, TRBD1 (6 bases). V lost 7 bases to trimming and J lost 4 bases, with 20 bases between them. The CDR3 totals 15 residues. Germline CDR1 is MNHNS and CDR2 is SASEGT. Here the CDR3 DNA reads TGTGCCAGCACCGGAGGACGACAGGAGTCATACGAGCAGTACTTC. Translated: CASTGGRQESYEQYF.

In DNA, the CDR3 is TGTGCCAGTAGTATTAGTGGGACCGGGACACTCGGCTACACCTTC. Translated: CASSISGTGTLGYTF. The chain is built from TRBV19 and TRBJ1-2; tentative D call: TRBD1 (6 bases). V was cut by 3 bases and J by 8 bases, with 19 bases left in between. CDR3 size: 15 residues. Germline V gives CDR1 LNHDA, CDR2 SQIVND (reference sequence).

The chain links TRBV2 to TRBJ2-5; possibly TRBD2 for D (5 bases). V lost 3 bases to trimming and J lost 2 bases, with 13 bases between them. The CDR3 consists of 15 residues. The germline V gene has CDR1 SNHLY and CDR2 FYNNEI. The chain's CDR3 is CASSDRTRDQETQYF. The CDR3 region has the DNA TGTGCCAGCAGTGACCGGACGAGGGATCAAGAGACCCAGTACTTC.

V and J are TRBV7-9 and TRBJ2-7; 12 bases agree with TRBD2. Germline V gives CDR1 SEHNR, CDR2 FQNEAQ (reference sequence). CDR3 length: 15 amino acids. Trimming at V came to 5 bases and at J to 3 bases, leaving 5 bases not matched to a gene. The CDR3 here is CASSPRTSGVYEQYF. CDR3 sequence (DNA): TGTGCCAGCAGCCCACGGACTAGCGGGGTCTACGAGCAGTACTTC.

The V and J genes are TRBV28 and TRBJ1-5, with 12 bases matching TRBD1. This CDR3 has 16 residues. V trimming: 10 bases; J trimming: 3 bases; junction bases outside the gene matches: 10. Germline assignment: CDR1 MDHEN and CDR2 SYDVKM. This CDR3 is CATVIGDRGLNQPQHF. Here the CDR3 DNA reads TGTGCCACTGTGATCGGGGACAGGGGGCTCAATCAGCCCCAGCATTTT.